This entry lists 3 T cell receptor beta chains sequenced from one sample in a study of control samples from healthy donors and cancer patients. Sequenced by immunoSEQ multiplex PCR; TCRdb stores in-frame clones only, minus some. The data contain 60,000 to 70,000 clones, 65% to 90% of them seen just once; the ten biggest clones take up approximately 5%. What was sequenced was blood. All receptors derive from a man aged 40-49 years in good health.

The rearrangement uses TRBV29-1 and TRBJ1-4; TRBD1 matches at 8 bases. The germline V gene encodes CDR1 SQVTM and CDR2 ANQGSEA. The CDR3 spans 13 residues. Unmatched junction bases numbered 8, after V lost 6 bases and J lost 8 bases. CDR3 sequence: CSVAGTGGEKLFF. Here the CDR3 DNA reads TGCAGCGTGGCCGGGACAGGTGGCGAAAAACTGTTTTTT.

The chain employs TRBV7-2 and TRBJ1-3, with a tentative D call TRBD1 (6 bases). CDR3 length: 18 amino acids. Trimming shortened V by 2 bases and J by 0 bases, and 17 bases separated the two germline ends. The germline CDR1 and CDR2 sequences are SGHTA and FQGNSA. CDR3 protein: CASSLKRTGQSSGNTIYF. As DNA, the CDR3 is TGTGCCAGCAGCTTAAAAAGGACCGGACAGAGCTCTGGAAACACCATATATTTT.

In DNA form, the CDR3 reads TGCGCCAGCAGCGAGCGGGAGGGTTCCTACGAGCAGTACTTC. Amino acid sequence: CASSEREGSYEQYF. The V call is TRBV5-1, the J call TRBJ2-7, with 10 bases lining up with TRBD2. CDR3 length equals 14 residues. The J segment lost 1 base and the V segment lost 4 bases, leaving 2 bases of the junction unmatched. CDR1 is SGHRS and CDR2 is YFSETQ in the germline V gene.